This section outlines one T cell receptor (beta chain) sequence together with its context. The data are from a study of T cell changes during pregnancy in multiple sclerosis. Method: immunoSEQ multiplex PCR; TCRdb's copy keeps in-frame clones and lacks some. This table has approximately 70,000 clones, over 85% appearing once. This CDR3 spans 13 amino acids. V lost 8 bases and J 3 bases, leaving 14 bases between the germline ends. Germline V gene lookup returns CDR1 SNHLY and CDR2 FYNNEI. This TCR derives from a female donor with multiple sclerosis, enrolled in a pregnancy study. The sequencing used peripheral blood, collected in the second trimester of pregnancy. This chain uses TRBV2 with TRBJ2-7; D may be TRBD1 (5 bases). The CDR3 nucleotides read TGTGCCAGCGAGACAGTGCTGAGCTACGAGCAGTACTTC. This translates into CASETVLSYEQYF. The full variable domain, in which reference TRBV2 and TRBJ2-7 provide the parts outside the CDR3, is EPEVTQTPSHQVTQMGQEVILRCVPISNHLYFYWYRQILGQKVEFLVSFYNNEISEKSEIFDDQFSVERPDGSNFTLKIRSTKLEDSAMYFCASETVLSYEQYFGPGTRLTVT.